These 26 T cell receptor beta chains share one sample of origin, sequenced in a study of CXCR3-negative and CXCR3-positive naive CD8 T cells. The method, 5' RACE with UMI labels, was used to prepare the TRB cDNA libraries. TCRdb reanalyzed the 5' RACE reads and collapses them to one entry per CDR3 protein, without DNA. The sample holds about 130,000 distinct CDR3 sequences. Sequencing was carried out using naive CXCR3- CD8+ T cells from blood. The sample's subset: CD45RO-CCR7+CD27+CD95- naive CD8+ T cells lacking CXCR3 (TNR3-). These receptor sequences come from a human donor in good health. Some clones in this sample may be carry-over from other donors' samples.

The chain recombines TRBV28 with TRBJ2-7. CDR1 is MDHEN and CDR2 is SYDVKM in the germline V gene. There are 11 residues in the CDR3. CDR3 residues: CASSLWSEQYF.

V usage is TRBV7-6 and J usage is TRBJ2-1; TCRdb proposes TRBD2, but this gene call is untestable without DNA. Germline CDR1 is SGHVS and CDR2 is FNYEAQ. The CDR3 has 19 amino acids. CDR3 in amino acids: CASSLDVWTSGNFYNEQFF.

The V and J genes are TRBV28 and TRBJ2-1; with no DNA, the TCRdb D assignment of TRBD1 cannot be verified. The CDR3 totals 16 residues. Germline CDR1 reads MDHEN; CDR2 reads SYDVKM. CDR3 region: CASSLEGADNYNEQFF.

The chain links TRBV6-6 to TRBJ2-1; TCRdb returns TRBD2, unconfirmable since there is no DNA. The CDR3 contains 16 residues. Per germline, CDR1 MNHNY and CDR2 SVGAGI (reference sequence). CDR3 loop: CASSARSGRAIDEQFF.

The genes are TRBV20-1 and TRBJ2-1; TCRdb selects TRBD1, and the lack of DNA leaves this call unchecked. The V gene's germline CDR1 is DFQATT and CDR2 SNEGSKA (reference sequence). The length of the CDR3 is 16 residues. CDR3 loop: CSARGRGASSYNEQFF.

This CDR3 is CASSLGLAGTYNEQFF. The rearrangement joins TRBV11-2 to TRBJ2-1; the TRBD2 assignment by TCRdb is unverifiable without DNA. CDR3 size: 16 residues. Germline CDR1 and CDR2: SGHAT and FQNNGV.

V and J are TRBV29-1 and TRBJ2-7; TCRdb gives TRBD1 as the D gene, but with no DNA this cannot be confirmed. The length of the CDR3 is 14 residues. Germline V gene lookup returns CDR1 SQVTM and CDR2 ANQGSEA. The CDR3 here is CSVETRGRSYEQYF.

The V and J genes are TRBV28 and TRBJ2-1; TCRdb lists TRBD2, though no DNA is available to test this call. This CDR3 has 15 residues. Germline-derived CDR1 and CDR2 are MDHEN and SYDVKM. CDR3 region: CASSQLAGAFNEQFF.

CDR3 protein: CASSQEWGDRAYEQYF. The V gene is TRBV4-3, the J gene TRBJ2-7; as DNA is missing, the TRBD1 call by TCRdb cannot be tested. Germline lookup yields CDR1 LGHNA and CDR2 YSLEER. This CDR3 is 16 amino acids long.

CDR3: CASSQTSSGATDTQYF. J is TRBJ2-3 and V is TRBV4-3; TCRdb's D call of TRBD1 is untestable without DNA. The CDR3 length is 16 residues. The germline CDR1 and CDR2 sequences are LGHNA and YSLEER.

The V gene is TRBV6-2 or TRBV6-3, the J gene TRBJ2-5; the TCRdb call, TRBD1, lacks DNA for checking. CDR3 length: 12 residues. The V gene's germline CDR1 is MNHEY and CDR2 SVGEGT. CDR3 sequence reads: CASSPNPGQIYF.

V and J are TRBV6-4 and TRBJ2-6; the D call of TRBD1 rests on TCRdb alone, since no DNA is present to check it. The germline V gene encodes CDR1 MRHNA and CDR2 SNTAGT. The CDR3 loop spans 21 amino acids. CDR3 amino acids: CASSDNRGITPGFSGANVLTF.

CDR3 sequence: CASSLMAGMTTGELFF. V gene TRBV7-3 combines with J gene TRBJ2-2; as DNA is missing, the TRBD2 call by TCRdb cannot be tested. Germline V CDR1 and CDR2: SGHTA, FQGTGA. The CDR3 runs 16 residues.

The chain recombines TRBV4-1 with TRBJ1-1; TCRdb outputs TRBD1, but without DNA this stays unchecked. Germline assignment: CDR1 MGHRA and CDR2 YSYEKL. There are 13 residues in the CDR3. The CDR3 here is CASSPRTGPEAFF.

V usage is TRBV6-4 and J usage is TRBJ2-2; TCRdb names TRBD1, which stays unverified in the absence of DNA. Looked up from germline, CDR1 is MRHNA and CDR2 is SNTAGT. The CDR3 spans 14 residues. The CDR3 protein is CASSPGTSTGELFF.

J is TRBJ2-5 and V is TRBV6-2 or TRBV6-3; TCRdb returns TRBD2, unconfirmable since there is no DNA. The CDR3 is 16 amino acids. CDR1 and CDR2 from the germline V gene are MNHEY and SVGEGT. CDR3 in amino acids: CASSYSERADGETQYF.

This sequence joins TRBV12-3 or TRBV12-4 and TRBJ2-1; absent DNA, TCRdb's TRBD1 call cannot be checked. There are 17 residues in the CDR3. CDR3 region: CASSFFGNVGSTDEQFF.

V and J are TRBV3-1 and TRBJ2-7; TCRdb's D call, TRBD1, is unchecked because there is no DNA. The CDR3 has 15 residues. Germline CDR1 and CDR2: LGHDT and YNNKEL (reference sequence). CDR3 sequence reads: CASSPDRGLRYEQYF.

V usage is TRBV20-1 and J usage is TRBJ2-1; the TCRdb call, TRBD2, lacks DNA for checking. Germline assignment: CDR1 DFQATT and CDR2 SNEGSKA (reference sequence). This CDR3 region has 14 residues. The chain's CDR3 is CSAPTSGTYNEQFF.

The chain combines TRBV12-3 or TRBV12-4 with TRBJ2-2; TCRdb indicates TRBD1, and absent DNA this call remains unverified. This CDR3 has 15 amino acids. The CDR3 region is CASSFPRTNTGELFF.

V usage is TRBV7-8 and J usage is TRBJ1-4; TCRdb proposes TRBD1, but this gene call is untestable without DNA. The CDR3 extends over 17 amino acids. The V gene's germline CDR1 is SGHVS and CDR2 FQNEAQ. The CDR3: CASSFPGTGWTNEKLFF.

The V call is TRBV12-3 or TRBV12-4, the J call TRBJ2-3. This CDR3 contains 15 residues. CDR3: CASSLQDRDTDTQYF.

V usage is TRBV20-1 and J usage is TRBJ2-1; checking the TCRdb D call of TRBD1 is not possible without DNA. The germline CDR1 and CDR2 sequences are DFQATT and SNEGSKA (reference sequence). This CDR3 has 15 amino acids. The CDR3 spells CSAGDRGSSYNEQFF.

The CDR3 sequence: CASRDRGQVPEAFF. The V and J genes are TRBV10-1 and TRBJ1-1; without DNA, the TCRdb call of TRBD1 cannot be checked. CDR3 length: 14 residues. Germline V CDR1 and CDR2: WNHNN, SYGVQD (reference sequence).

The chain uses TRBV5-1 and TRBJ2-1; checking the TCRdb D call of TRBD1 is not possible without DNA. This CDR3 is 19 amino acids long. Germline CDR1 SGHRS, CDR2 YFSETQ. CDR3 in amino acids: CASSPDRLGSLGSYNEQFF.

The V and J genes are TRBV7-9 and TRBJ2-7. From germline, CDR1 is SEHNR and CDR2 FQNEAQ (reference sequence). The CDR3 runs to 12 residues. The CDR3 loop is CASSLNLYEQYF.